This T cell receptor (beta chain) emerged from a study of blood T cell repertoires in COVID-19. At the level of the study: PBMCs, B-cell-depleted T cells, or T cells provided the cDNA or gDNA that made up the material.

How the authors handled the data: From reference gene primer amplification, estimates of nucleated cell counts were derived. Assay: immunoSEQ multiplex PCR; the TCRdb copy retains only in-frame clones and omits some. V and J calls and clone size are those listed in that table; D and trimming were worked out from the DNA. The table lists 250,000 to 400,000 clones, 85% of them singletons. Participant ages covered about 18 to 100 years across 24 US areas. Individuals in the exposed group had encountered a COVID-19 case within 2 weeks preceding study entry. CDR3 length equals 16 residues. Per the germline V gene, CDR1 is MNHEY and CDR2 is SMNVEV (reference sequence). V lost 2 bases, J lost 2 bases, and 12 bases lay in between.

The TCR sequence derives from a woman under 40 who had been exposed to COVID-19. Sequences were obtained from PBMCs or T cells enriched from blood (not recorded which). The chain uses TRBV27 and TRBJ1-4; D is perhaps TRBD1 (5 bases). The CDR3 nucleotides read TGTGCCAGCAGTTTAGGGGCAGGGATTACTAATGAAAAACTGTTTTTT. Translating it yields CASSLGAGITNEKLFF.